This T cell receptor (beta chain) emerged from a study of technical replicates of blood from several donors. Method: immunoSEQ multiplex PCR; TCRdb's copy keeps in-frame clones and lacks some. Found here are tens of thousands of clones, about 90% of them singletons; the top ten hold 0.3% to 0.45%. V was clipped by 0 bases and J by 4 bases, with 10 bases between them. Germline CDR1 is SGDLS and CDR2 is YYNGEE. This CDR3 has 15 residues. The chain employs TRBV9 and TRBJ1-4; D remains ambiguous. The sequence was obtained from a human donor in good health. Some clones in this sample may be carry-over from other donors' samples. The sequenced sample was T cells isolated from PBMCs. The CDR3 DNA follows: TGTGCCAGCAGCGTAGGCGGGCCCGGTAATGAAAAACTGTTTTTT. It translates to CASSVGGPGNEKLFF.